This TCR beta chain was observed in a study of T cells in Graves' hyperthyroidism and ophthalmopathy. As for the study in general: Before treatment of any kind, peripheral blood was taken at initial diagnosis.

Between the trimmed V and J ends, which lost 5 bases and 10 bases, there was a span of 9 bases. CDR3 size: 11 residues. Germline V gives CDR1 SGHTA, CDR2 FQGTGA. Fresh peripheral blood, 10 ml, yielded the PBMCs. Amplified regions were TCR beta CDR3 sequences from RNA transcripts. First-round RT-PCR with HTBI primers amplified the TCR CDR3 region. MiXCR, applied by TCRdb to the multiplex PCR reads, yields one record per CDR3 protein. The table records about half a million distinct CDR3 sequences, approximately 23% of them present only once. The receptor's source is a woman aged 70-85 years with Graves' ophthalmopathy. V and J are TRBV7-3 and TRBJ1-3; no definite D call. The sample consisted of blood. The CDR3 coding sequence is TGTGCCAGCAGCCGCGTCAGTACCATATATTTT. Translation: CASSRVSTIYF.